This T cell receptor (beta chain) was captured by sequencing in a study of T-cell memory formation after mild COVID-19. As for the study in general: TCR clusters largely stayed donor specific.

Libraries for TCRalpha and TCRbeta carried sample barcodes and unique molecular identifiers via 5'RACE. TCRdb called the 5' RACE reads again in MiXCR, with one record for every CDR3 protein. The sample yields roughly 280,000 distinct CDR3 sequences, 16% seen once. This receptor was identified in a man between 18 and 29 years old who had mild COVID-19 (a few samples of this study predate the infection). Cell type and time point are not known. The material sequenced was PBMCs or a T cell subset sorted from them (not recorded which).

This CDR3 reads CASSQEKDRETGELFF. The CDR3 nucleotides are TGCGCCAGCAGCCAAGAAAAGGACAGGGAGACCGGGGAGCTGTTTTTT. V gene TRBV4-3 combines with J gene TRBJ2-2, with TRBD1 matching over 8 bases. The CDR3 has 16 amino acids. Germline loops: CDR1 LGHNA, CDR2 YSLEER. V lost 0 bases, J lost 5 bases, and 5 bases stayed unmatched.